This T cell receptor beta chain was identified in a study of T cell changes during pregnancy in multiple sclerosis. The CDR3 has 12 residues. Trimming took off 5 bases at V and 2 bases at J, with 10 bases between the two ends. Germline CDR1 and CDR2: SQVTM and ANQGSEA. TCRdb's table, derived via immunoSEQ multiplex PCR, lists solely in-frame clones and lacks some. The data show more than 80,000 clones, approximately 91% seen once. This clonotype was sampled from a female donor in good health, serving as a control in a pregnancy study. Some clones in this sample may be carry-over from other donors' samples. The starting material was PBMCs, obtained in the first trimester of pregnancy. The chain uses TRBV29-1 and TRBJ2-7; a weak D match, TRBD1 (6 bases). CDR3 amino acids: CSVHQGTYEQYF. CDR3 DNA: TGCAGCGTTCACCAGGGGACCTACGAGCAGTACTTC.